The 15 T cell receptor beta chains reported below all come from one sample, sequenced in a study of T cell changes during pregnancy in multiple sclerosis. Clones were read by immunoSEQ multiplex PCR, and TCRdb kept only the in-frame ones, dropping some. Among about 50,000 clones, 92% were seen once, and the ten largest hold 0.7% to 0.9%. The input for sequencing was CD4+ T cells from peripheral blood mononuclear cells, taken in the third trimester of pregnancy. The receptors come from a female donor with multiple sclerosis, enrolled in a pregnancy study.

This clone has only one observation. The gene calls are TRBV7-6 and TRBJ1-2; 8 nucleotides line up with TRBD1. J was trimmed by 8 bases and V by 1 base; bases with no gene match: 6. Germline CDR1 and CDR2: SGHVS and FNYEAQ. This CDR3 contains 14 residues. As DNA, the CDR3 is TGTGCCAGCAGCTTAGATATGTGGACAGGGGGCTACACCTTC. It specifies CASSLDMWTGGYTF. Variable domain in full (rest from reference TRBV7-6 and TRBJ1-2): GAGVSQSPRYKVTKRGQDVALRCDPISGHVSLYWYRQALGQGPEFLTYFNYEAQQDKSGLPNDRFSAERPEGSISTLTIQRTEQRDSAMYRCASSLDMWTGGYTFGSGTRLTVV.

The J gene is TRBJ2-2, the V gene TRBV10-3; maybe TRBD2 (6 bases). The CDR3 sequence is 16 residues long. V dropped 6 bases and J dropped 5 bases, with 19 bases sitting between them. The germline gives CDR1 ENHRY, CDR2 SYGVKD. In DNA, the CDR3 is TGTGCCATCAGCAATGATCCGATCGCGGGGACCGGGGAGCTGTTTTTT. Translated: CAISNDPIAGTGELFF.

This clone was recorded a few times. V gene TRBV4-2 combines with J gene TRBJ2-3; 9 positions match TRBD2. The CDR3 consists of 17 residues. CDR1 and CDR2 from the germline V gene are LGHNA and YNFKEQ. The J segment lost 0 bases and the V segment lost 2 bases, leaving 6 bases of the junction unmatched. CDR3: CASSQSRLADSTDTQYF. The CDR3 region has the DNA TGTGCCAGCAGCCAATCCCGACTAGCGGATAGCACAGATACGCAGTATTTT.

The chain has TRBV2 and TRBJ2-1, with 9 bases lining up with TRBD1. Germline trimming cut 7 bases from V and 6 bases from J; bases unmatched to any gene: 7. Looked up from germline, CDR1 is SNHLY and CDR2 is FYNNEI. This CDR3 has 14 residues. CDR3 sequence reads: CASISRDRVNEQFF. The CDR3 nucleotides are TGTGCCAGCATCTCCCGGGACAGGGTCAATGAGCAGTTCTTC.

The V gene is TRBV29-1, the J gene TRBJ2-7; the D gene is possibly TRBD2 (6 bases). Trimming left V 3 bases short and J 1 base short, with 7 bases between. This CDR3 spans 12 amino acids. In germline, CDR1 is SQVTM, CDR2 ANQGSEA. The CDR3 coding sequence is TGCAGCGTTGAGGGACTTTCCTACGAGCAGTACTTC. It specifies CSVEGLSYEQYF.

The chain combines TRBV5-4 with TRBJ2-5; D possibly corresponds to TRBD2 (6 bases). Trimming removed 4 bases from V and 2 bases from J, with 12 bases in between. Germline-derived CDR1 and CDR2 are SGHNT and YYREEE (reference sequence). This CDR3 spans 14 amino acids. The CDR3 sequence is CASSPGGPQETQYF. The DNA for the CDR3 is TGTGCCAGCAGCCCCGGGGGACCACAAGAGACCCAGTACTTC.

This chain links TRBV6-6 with TRBJ2-1, with D possibly TRBD1 on 6 matching bases. CDR3 length: 15 residues. From germline, CDR1 is MNHNY and CDR2 SVGAGI (reference sequence). V was trimmed by 5 bases and J by 7 bases, leaving 18 bases between them. The CDR3: CASSVPETRGNEQFF. CDR3 DNA: TGTGCCAGCAGTGTCCCAGAAACCAGGGGTAATGAGCAGTTCTTC.

This clone has just one count. One end of the junction fails to match germline, which may point to a read error. The V gene is TRBV18, the J gene TRBJ2-1, with D maybe TRBD2 (5 bases). The CDR3 is 14 residues long. Germline assignment: CDR1 KGHSH and CDR2 LQKENI. In DNA, the CDR3 is TGTGCCAGCTCCCCACTTGCGGGCGACAATGAGCAGTTCTTC. It translates to CASSPLAGDNEQFF.

The V call is TRBV6-5, the J call TRBJ1-3; no definite D call. V gave up 0 bases and J gave up 3 bases, with 9 bases separating them. There are 15 residues in the CDR3. The germline gives CDR1 MNHEY, CDR2 SVGAGI. For the CDR3, the DNA is TGTGCCAGCAGTTACTCGCCGGCGGGTGGAAACACCATATATTTT. Its protein is CASSYSPAGGNTIYF.

The genes are TRBV11-3 and TRBJ2-1, with a weak D call TRBD1 (6 bases). Germline V gene sequence: CDR1 SGHNT, CDR2 YENEEA. The CDR3 sequence is 14 residues long. V lost 1 base to trimming and J lost 7 bases, with 11 bases between them. The CDR3 reads CASSLVSRGNEQFF. Here the CDR3 DNA reads TGTGCCAGCAGCTTAGTGTCTAGGGGGAATGAGCAGTTCTTC. The complete variable domain, with remaining parts taken from reference TRBV11-3 and TRBJ2-1, reads EAGVVQSPRYKIIEKKQPVAFWCNPISGHNTLYWYLQNLGQGPELLIRYENEEAVDDSQLPKDRFSAERLKGVDSTLKIQPAELGDSAVYLCASSLVSRGNEQFFGPGTRLTVL.

This clone was detected once. The genes are TRBV29-1 and TRBJ1-3; maybe TRBD1 (5 bases). Germline V gene sequence: CDR1 SQVTM, CDR2 ANQGSEA. Trimming stripped 5 bases from V and 0 bases from J, with 11 bases between. The CDR3 covers 14 residues. CDR3 in DNA: TGCAGCGTTCTAGGGGATCTCTCTGGAAACACCATATATTTT. It encodes CSVLGDLSGNTIYF.

Here the CDR3 reads CASRLAPDEQYF. CDR3 bases: TGTGCAAGTCGCTTAGCTCCGGACGAGCAGTACTTC. This chain links TRBV12-2 with TRBJ2-7; the table's D call, TRBD2, was not checked against the DNA. TRBV12-2 is a pseudogene segment. CDR3 size: 12 residues.

This clone was counted only a few times. The J gene is TRBJ1-3, the V gene TRBV4-2; a weak D match, TRBD1 (6 bases). V was clipped by 2 bases and J by 7 bases, with 12 bases between them. This CDR3 has 14 residues. CDR1 and CDR2 (germline): LGHNA, YNFKEQ. The CDR3 region is CASSQTTGTNTIYF. In nucleotides, the CDR3 is TGTGCCAGCAGCCAAACTACAGGGACGAACACCATATATTTT.

The chain employs TRBV30 and TRBJ2-5; 8 bases agree with TRBD2. The end of the DNA aligns better with TRBJ2-7, so the J call may be wrong. The CDR3 length is 13 residues. Per the germline V gene, CDR1 is GTSNPN and CDR2 is SVGIG (reference sequence). CDR3 residues: CAWMAGGSYEQYF. Written as DNA, the CDR3 is TGTGCCTGGATGGCGGGGGGCTCCTACGAGCAGTACTTC.

CDR3 nucleotides: TGTGCCAGCAGCCCTTGGGACAGGGGCGCCAATTCACCCCTCCACTTT. It specifies CASSPWDRGANSPLHF. This sequence joins TRBV11-2 and TRBJ1-6; 10 nucleotides match TRBD1. Germline values: CDR1 SGHAT, CDR2 FQNNGV. The CDR3 has 16 residues. Losses at the gene ends were 5 bases for V and 7 bases for J; bases not matched to a gene: 8.